The present T cell receptor (beta chain) was sequenced within a study of blood T cell repertoires in COVID-19. The CDR3 loop spans 17 amino acids. Unmatched junction bases numbered 11, after V lost 3 bases and J lost 5 bases. Germline V gene data show CDR1 as SGDLS and CDR2 as YYNGEE. In the study's own analysis: Amplifying reference gene primers gave estimates of nucleated cell counts. Assay used: immunoSEQ multiplex PCR; TCRdb lists only in-frame clones, some missing. The DNA gave D and trimming, while V, J and clone size come from that table. The sample shows over 150,000 clones, around 84% of them seen only once. Patients of the Seattle cohort, enrolled during active infection, were followed longitudinally.

This TCR came from a man aged 60 to 75 with COVID-19, enrolled during active disease. This chain uses TRBV9 with TRBJ2-5; TRBD2 matches at 12 bases. The sequenced sample consisted of peripheral blood. For the CDR3, the DNA is TGTGCCAGCAGCGAAACCCCTAGCGGGGGGGCCCACGAGACCCAGTACTTC. Amino acids: CASSETPSGGAHETQYF. Based on the CDR3 plus reference TRBV9 and TRBJ2-5, the full variable domain is DSGVTQTPKHLITATGQRVTLRCSPRSGDLSVYWYQQSLDQGLQFLIQYYNGEERAKGNILERFSAQQFPDLHSELNLSSLELGDSALYFCASSETPSGGAHETQYFGPGTRLLVL.